This is a list of T cell receptor beta chains from one sample in a study of spatial heterogeneity in lung cancer. Via MiXCR, TCRdb re-called the 5' RACE reads, giving one row per CDR3 protein. Of tens of thousands of distinct CDR3 sequences listed, over 8.5% are singletons. The sample in question was PBMCs, obtained at surgery. The receptors originated from a male donor with early-stage non-small cell lung cancer. Both conserved end residues are part of each CDR3. A D gene is named only where the DNA matches it firmly. The size field is filled for only some rows; it gives once, few, many or a size class.

many	TRBV12-3/TRBV12-4	NA	TRBJ2-5	TGTGCCAGCAGTCTGGGGCAGACCCAGTACTTC	CASSLGQTQYF
few	TRBV21-1	NA	TRBJ2-7	TGTGCCCGCTCCGAGCGGGGGGGGTCCTACGAGCAGTACTTC	CARSERGGSYEQYF
many	TRBV5-1	NA	TRBJ1-5	TGCGCCAGCAGATGGGACAGCAATCAGCCCCAGCATTTT	CASRWDSNQPQHF
few	TRBV4-2	NA	TRBJ2-2	TGTGCCAGCAGCCAAGAGGGGGCCTCTAACACCGGGGAGCTGTTTTTT	CASSQEGASNTGELFF
once	TRBV18	NA	TRBJ2-5	TGTACCAGCTCACCACAGCGAGAGACCCAGTACTTC	CTSSPQRETQYF
many	TRBV6-5	NA	TRBJ1-6	TGTGCCAGCAGTTACTCGAGACGAGGGGAAGGATCACCCCTCCACTTT	CASSYSRRGEGSPLHF
few	TRBV2	NA	TRBJ2-2	TGTGCCAGCAGTGAACGGGGGGCGCAGTCCGGGGAGCTGTTTTTT	CASSERGAQSGELFF
many	TRBV6-6	NA	TRBJ2-2	TGTGCCAGCAGTCGGACCACTGACACCGGGGAGCTGTTTTTT	CASSRTTDTGELFF
few	TRBV6-2/TRBV6-3	TRBD1	TRBJ1-1	TGTGCCAGCAGTTACGACAGGGGCGCTGAAGCTTTCTTT	CASSYDRGAEAFF
NA	TRBV10-3	NA	TRBJ2-6	TGTGCCATCAAGGACGGCCGCGCGGGTTCTGGGGCCAACGTCCTGACTTTC	CAIKDGRAGSGANVLTF
NA	TRBV28	TRBD2	TRBJ2-7	TGTGCCAGCAGTTTATTGCGAACTAGCGGGAGCTACGAGCAGTACTTC	CASSLLRTSGSYEQYF
many	TRBV19	TRBD1	TRBJ1-5	TGTGCCAGTACTCTAGGACAGGGGGCCTTGAGTCAGCCCCAGCATTTT	CASTLGQGALSQPQHF
NA	TRBV11-2	TRBD1	TRBJ2-3	TGTGCCAGCAGCTTAGGGACAGGAAGGGCAGATACGCAGTATTTT	CASSLGTGRADTQYF
NA	TRBV27	NA	TRBJ2-1	TGTGCCAGTCGACCGTTTTCCTACAATGAGCAGTTCTTC	CASRPFSYNEQFF
NA	TRBV4-1	NA	TRBJ1-5	TGCGCCAGCAGCCAAGAGGAGGGAAAGCCCCAGCATTTT	CASSQEEGKPQHF
few	TRBV12-3/TRBV12-4	NA	TRBJ2-5	TGTGCCAGCAGCCCAAACCGGGGAAAGCAAGAGACCCAGTACTTC	CASSPNRGKQETQYF
few	TRBV27	TRBD2	TRBJ2-1	TGTGCCAGCAGTTACGAGAGACTAGCGGGAGTCTGGAATGAGCAGTTCTTC	CASSYERLAGVWNEQFF
many	TRBV5-1	NA	TRBJ1-1	TGCGCCAGCAGCGGCTCGGCGGGGGGCGCGGGCACTGAAGCTTTCTTT	CASSGSAGGAGTEAFF
many	TRBV28	TRBD2	TRBJ2-7	TGTGCCAGCAGTTTATCGGGACTAGCGAAATATTACGAGCAGTACTTC	CASSLSGLAKYYEQYF
few	TRBV5-1	NA	TRBJ1-5	TGCGCCAGCAGCGCAGGGGAGAGCAATCAGCCCCAGCATTTT	CASSAGESNQPQHF
few	TRBV30	TRBD1	TRBJ2-2	TGTGCCTGGAGTATCCCGGGACAGGGTCGGACCGGGGAGCTGTTTTTT	CAWSIPGQGRTGELFF
few	TRBV5-1	TRBD1	TRBJ2-7	TGCGCCAGCAGCTCCCATCCGGGACAGGGTCAAGACGAGCAGTACTTC	CASSSHPGQGQDEQYF
few	TRBV29-1	NA	TRBJ2-5	TGCAGCGTCCTCAGGGGAGGAGAGACCCAGTACTTC	CSVLRGGETQYF
many	TRBV20-1	TRBD2	TRBJ2-3	TGCAGTGCTAGTGAGGTAGCGGGGACAGATACGCAGTATTTT	CSASEVAGTDTQYF
many	TRBV5-6	NA	TRBJ1-3	TGTGCCAGCAGTCAAAGACAGGACCTAGACCACTCTGGAAACACCATATATTTT	CASSQRQDLDHSGNTIYF
many	TRBV19	TRBD1	TRBJ1-5	TGTGCCAGTAGTCCGGGACAGGGAAGCCAGCCCCAGCATTTT	CASSPGQGSQPQHF
many	TRBV27	TRBD1	TRBJ2-7	TGTGCCAGCAGTTTAACGACAGGGGGGGGCTACGAGCAGTACTTC	CASSLTTGGGYEQYF
NA	TRBV27	NA	TRBJ1-2	TGTGCCAGCCAGGGCGGCCAGGGGGGCTACACCTTC	CASQGGQGGYTF
few	TRBV7-2	TRBD2	TRBJ2-3	TGTGCCAGCAGCCTATTAGCGGGAGGGGGAGATACGCAGTATTTT	CASSLLAGGGDTQYF
many	TRBV18	NA	TRBJ2-7	TGTGCCAGCTCACCCCAGGGCTCCTACGAGCAGTACTTC	CASSPQGSYEQYF
NA	TRBV6-5	NA	TRBJ1-5	TGTGCCAGCAGTTATTCGGACAGACTACATAGCAATCAGCCCCAGCATTTT	CASSYSDRLHSNQPQHF
few	TRBV12-3/TRBV12-4	NA	TRBJ1-6	TGTGCCAGCAGTTTAGAAGGGACGCGAACACCCCTCCACTTT	CASSLEGTRTPLHF
many	TRBV29-1	TRBD2	TRBJ2-7	TGCAGCGTCGAGCGGGGGCCTACCTACGAGCAGTACTTC	CSVERGPTYEQYF
NA	TRBV5-1	TRBD2	TRBJ2-2	TGCGCCAGCAGTCCCGGGACTATGAGCACCGGGGAGCTGTTTTTT	CASSPGTMSTGELFF
NA	TRBV9	TRBD2	TRBJ2-2	TGTGCCAGCAGCGTATGGCCCCTTACTAGCGGGGCCTCCACCGGGGAGCTGTTTTTT	CASSVWPLTSGASTGELFF
many	TRBV20-1	NA	TRBJ1-4	TGCAGTGCTAGCGCCGCGGGGCATGGTAATGAAAAACTGTTTTTT	CSASAAGHGNEKLFF
NA	TRBV20-1	NA	TRBJ1-5	TGCAGTGCGAAGAGAGGGATCGGAAATCAGCCCCAGCATTTT	CSAKRGIGNQPQHF
many	TRBV12-3/TRBV12-4	TRBD2	TRBJ2-5	TGTGCCAGCAGTCCCGGGACTAGAATAGAGACCCAGTACTTC	CASSPGTRIETQYF
NA	TRBV11-3	TRBD1	TRBJ1-1	TGTGCCAGCAGCGGAGGGACAGGGAATACTGAAGCTTTCTTT	CASSGGTGNTEAFF
few	TRBV10-3	NA	TRBJ1-2	TGTGCCATCAGTGAGTCGACCGGCGGCTATGGCTACACCTTC	CAISESTGGYGYTF
NA	TRBV28	NA	TRBJ1-2	TGTGCCAGCAGTTCGGGACCCCGGTATGGCTACACCTTC	CASSSGPRYGYTF
many	TRBV9	NA	TRBJ1-6	TGTGCCAGCAGCGTCTCAGATAATTCACCCCTCCACTTT	CASSVSDNSPLHF
NA	TRBV20-1	NA	TRBJ1-1	TGCAGTGCTAGAGAAATGACGGCTAAAACCGAAGCTTTCTTT	CSAREMTAKTEAFF
many	TRBV2	TRBD1	TRBJ2-7	TGTGCCAGCAGTGAAGAGGACAGGGCTGGGTACGAGCAGTACTTC	CASSEEDRAGYEQYF
many	TRBV2	TRBD2	TRBJ2-7	TGTGCCAGCAGTAGTGGGACTAGCGGTCCCTACGAGCAGTACTTC	CASSSGTSGPYEQYF